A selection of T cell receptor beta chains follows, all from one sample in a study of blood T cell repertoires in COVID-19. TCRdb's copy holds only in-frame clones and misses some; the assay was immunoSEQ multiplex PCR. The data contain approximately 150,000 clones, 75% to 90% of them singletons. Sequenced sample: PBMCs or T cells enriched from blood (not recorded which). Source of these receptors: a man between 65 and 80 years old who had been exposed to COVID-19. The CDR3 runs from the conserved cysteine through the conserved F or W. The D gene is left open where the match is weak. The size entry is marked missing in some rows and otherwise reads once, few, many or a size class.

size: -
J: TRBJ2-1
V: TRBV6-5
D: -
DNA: TGTGCCAGCAGTCTAGCTGGAACACCCTACAATGAGCAGTTCTTC
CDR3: CASSLAGTPYNEQFF

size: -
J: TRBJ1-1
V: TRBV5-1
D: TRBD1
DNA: TGCGCCAGCAGCCGGGGACAGGCGGGTCAGGTTGCTGAAGCTTTCTTT
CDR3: CASSRGQAGQVAEAFF

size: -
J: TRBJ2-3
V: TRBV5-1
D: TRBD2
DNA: TGCGCCAGCAGCTTGGATGGACTAGTAAAAGATACGCAGTATTTT
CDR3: CASSLDGLVKDTQYF

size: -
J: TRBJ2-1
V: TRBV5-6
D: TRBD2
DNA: TGTGCCAGCGCGAGGGCTAGCGGGAGCAGTGAGCAGTTCTTC
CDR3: CASARASGSSEQFF

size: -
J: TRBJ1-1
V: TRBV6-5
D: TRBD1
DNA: TGTGCCAGCAGTTACGGGGACAGGGGGAACACTGAAGCTTTCTTT
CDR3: CASSYGDRGNTEAFF

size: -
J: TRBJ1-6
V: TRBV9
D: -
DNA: TGTGCCAGCAGCGTAGCGAGTTCTAGTGCGGTCGATTCACCCCTCCACTTT
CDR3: CASSVASSSAVDSPLHF

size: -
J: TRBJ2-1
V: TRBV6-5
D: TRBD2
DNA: TGTGCCAATTCAATCGGGACTAGCGGCCACAATGAGCAGTTCTTC
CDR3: CANSIGTSGHNEQFF

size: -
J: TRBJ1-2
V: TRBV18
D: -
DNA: TGTGCCAGCTCACCGGAGGCATTGGGGGGCTACACCTTC
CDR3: CASSPEALGGYTF

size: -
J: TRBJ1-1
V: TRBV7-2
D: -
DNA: TGTGCCAGCAGCTTAGCTGAGTACACTGAAGCTTTCTTT
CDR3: CASSLAEYTEAFF

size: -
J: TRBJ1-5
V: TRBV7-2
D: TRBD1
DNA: TGTGCCAGCAGTTCACCGAGACAGGGGGTAAGCAATCAGCCCCAGCATTTT
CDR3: CASSSPRQGVSNQPQHF

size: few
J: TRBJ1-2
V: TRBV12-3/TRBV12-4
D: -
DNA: TGTGCCAGCAGTTTAGGGGCCCGGGGCTACACCTTC
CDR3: CASSLGARGYTF

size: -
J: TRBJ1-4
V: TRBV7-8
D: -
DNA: TGTGCCAGCAGCTCCTCCGGGATCTTAAATGAAAAACTGTTTTTT
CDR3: CASSSSGILNEKLFF

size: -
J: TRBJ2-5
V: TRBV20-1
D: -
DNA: TGCAGTGCTCGAGCGGGAGAGACCCAGTACTTC
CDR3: CSARAGETQYF

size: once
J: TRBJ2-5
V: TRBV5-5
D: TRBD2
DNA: TGTGCCAGCAGCGCCGGACTAGCGATAAGAGAGACCCAGTACTTC
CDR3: CASSAGLAIRETQYF

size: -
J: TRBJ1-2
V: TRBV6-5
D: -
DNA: TGTGCCAGCAGTTACGACAGGAGATATGGCTACACCTTC
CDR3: CASSYDRRYGYTF

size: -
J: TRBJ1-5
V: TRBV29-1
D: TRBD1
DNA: TGCAGCGTTGGGGGACAGACCGGGAGCAATCAGCCCCAGCATTTT
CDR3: CSVGGQTGSNQPQHF

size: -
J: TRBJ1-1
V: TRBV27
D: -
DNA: TGTGCCAGCAGCTACCACAGGGATCCGGTGAACACTGAAGCTTTCTTT
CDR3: CASSYHRDPVNTEAFF